This TCR beta chain originates from a study of human CD4 T cells and Enterobacteriaceae. Study-level points and caveats: Ex vivo, broadly cross-reactive clonotypes appeared more expanded than specific ones. Matching to same-donor CFSE-low cultures alone inferred ex vivo clonotype reactivity.

Ex vivo total memory CD4+ cells were sequenced at deep level. Clones were read by immunoSEQ multiplex PCR, and TCRdb kept only the in-frame ones, dropping some. Found here are some 30,000 clones, approximately 82% of them singletons; the top ten hold around 1.8%. The memory gate held CD4+ cells that were not CD45RA+CCR7+CD95- naive cells, over 98% pure. Before sorting, cells positive for CD8, CD14, CD16, CD56, CD19 or bright CD25 were removed. V shed 9 bases and J shed 1 base, with 15 bases lying between them. This CDR3 spans 14 amino acids. Germline-derived CDR1 and CDR2 are MNHNS and SASEGT. There are a few counts of this clone. The antigen remains unidentified.

The sequencing input was memory CD4+ T cells from blood. The gene calls are TRBV6-1 and TRBJ1-2; D call uncertain. The TCR comes from a human donor in good health. As DNA, the CDR3 is TGTGCCAGACAAACGGATGGATATAACTATGGCTACACCTTC. It specifies CARQTDGYNYGYTF.